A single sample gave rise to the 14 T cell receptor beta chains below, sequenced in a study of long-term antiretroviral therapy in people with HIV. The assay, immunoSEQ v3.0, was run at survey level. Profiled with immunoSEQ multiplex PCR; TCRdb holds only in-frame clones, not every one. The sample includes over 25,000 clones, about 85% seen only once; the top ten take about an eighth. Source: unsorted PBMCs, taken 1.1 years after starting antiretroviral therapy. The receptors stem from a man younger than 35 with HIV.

Written as DNA, the CDR3 is TGCGCCAGCAGGCTCGAATCGACTAGCGGGGGACCCAGCTCCTACAATGAGCAGTTCTTC. This encodes CASRLESTSGGPSSYNEQFF. The chain couples TRBV10-1 to TRBJ2-1, with TRBD2 matching 12 bases. CDR3 size: 20 residues. J was trimmed by 0 bases and V by 6 bases; bases with no gene match: 15. From germline, CDR1 is WNHNN and CDR2 SYGVQD (reference sequence).

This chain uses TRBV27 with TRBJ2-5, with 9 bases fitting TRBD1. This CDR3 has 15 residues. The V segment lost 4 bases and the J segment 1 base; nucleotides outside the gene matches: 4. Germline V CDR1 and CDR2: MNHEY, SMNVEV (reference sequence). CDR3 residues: CASSYLGQGQETQYF. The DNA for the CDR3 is TGTGCCAGCAGTTATCTGGGACAGGGCCAAGAGACCCAGTACTTC.

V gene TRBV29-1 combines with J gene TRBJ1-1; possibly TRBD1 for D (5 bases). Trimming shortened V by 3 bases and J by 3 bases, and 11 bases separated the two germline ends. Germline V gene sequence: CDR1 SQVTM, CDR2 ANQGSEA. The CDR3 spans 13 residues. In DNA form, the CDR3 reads TGCAGCGTTGAGAGGGGTGGACACACTGAAGCTTTCTTT. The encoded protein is CSVERGGHTEAFF.

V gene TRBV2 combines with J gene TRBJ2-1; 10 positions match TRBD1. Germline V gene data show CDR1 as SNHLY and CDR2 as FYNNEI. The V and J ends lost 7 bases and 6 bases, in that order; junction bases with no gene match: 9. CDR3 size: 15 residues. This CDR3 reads CASMRQGAPINEQFF. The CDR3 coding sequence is TGTGCCAGCATGAGACAGGGGGCGCCGATCAATGAGCAGTTCTTC. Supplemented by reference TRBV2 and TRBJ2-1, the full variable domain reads EPEVTQTPSHQVTQMGQEVILRCVPISNHLYFYWYRQILGQKVEFLVSFYNNEISEKSEIFDDQFSVERPDGSNFTLKIRSTKLEDSAMYFCASMRQGAPINEQFFGPGTRLTVL.

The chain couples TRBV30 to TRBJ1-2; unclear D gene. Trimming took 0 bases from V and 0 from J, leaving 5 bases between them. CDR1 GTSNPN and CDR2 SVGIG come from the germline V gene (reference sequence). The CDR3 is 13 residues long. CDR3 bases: TGTGCCTGGAGTGTGGAGGCTAACTATGGCTACACCTTC. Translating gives CAWSVEANYGYTF.

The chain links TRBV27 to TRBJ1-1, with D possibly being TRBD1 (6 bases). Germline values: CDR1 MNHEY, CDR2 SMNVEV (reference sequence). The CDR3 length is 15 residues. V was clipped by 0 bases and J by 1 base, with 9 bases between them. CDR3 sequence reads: CASSLSYRENTEAFF. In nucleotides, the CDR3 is TGTGCCAGCAGTTTATCATACAGGGAGAACACTGAAGCTTTCTTT.

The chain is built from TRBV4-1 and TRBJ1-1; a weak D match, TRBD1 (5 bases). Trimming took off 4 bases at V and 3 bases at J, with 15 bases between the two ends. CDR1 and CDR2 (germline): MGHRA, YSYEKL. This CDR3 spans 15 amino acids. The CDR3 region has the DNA TGCGCCAGCAGCCGAGGGGCCAGCGAGGACACTGAAGCTTTCTTT. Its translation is CASSRGASEDTEAFF.

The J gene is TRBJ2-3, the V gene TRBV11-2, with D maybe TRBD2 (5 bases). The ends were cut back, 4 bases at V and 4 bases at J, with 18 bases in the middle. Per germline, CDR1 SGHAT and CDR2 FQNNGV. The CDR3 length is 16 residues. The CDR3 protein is CASSSTSGVNPDTQYF. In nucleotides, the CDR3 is TGTGCCAGCAGCTCTACATCCGGGGTTAACCCAGATACGCAGTATTTT.

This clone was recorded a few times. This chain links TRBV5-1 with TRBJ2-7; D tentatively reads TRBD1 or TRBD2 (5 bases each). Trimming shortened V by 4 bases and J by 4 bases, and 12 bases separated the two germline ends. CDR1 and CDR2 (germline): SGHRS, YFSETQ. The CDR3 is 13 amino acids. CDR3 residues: CASSTGTEYEQYF. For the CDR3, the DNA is TGCGCCAGCAGCACCGGGACGGAATACGAGCAGTACTTC.

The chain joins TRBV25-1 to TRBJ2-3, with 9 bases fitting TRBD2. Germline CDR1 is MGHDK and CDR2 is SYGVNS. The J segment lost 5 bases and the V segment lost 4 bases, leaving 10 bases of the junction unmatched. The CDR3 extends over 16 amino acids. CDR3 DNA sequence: TGTGCCAGCAGTGTTTCGGCGGGAGGGAGTGGAGATACGCAGTATTTT. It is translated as CASSVSAGGSGDTQYF.

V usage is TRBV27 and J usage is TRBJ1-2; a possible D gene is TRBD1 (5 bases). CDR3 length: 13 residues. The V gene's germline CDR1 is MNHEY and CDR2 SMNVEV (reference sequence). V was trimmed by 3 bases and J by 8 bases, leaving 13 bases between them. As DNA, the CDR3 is TGTGCCAGCAGTTTCGAGGGGCTGGGCGGCTACACCTTC. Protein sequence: CASSFEGLGGYTF.

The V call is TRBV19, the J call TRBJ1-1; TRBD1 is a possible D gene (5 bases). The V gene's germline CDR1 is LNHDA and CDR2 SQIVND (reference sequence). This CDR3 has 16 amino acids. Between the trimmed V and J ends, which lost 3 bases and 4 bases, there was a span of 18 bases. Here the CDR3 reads CASSISRQGPGTEAFF. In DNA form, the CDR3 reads TGTGCCAGTAGTATCTCCCGCCAGGGACCGGGCACTGAAGCTTTCTTT.

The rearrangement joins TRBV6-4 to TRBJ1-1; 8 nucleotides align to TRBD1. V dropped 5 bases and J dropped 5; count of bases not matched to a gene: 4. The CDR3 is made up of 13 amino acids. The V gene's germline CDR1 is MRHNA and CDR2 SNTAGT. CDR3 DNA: TGTGCCAGCAGTACCTGGACAGGGACTGAAGCTTTCTTT. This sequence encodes CASSTWTGTEAFF.

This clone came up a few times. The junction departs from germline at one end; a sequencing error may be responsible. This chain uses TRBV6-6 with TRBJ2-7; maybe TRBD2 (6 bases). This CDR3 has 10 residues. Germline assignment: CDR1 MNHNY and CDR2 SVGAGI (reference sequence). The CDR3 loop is CASSSGTPLF. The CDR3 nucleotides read TGTGCCAGCAGTTCCGGGACTCCTCTTTTC.